The entry that follows covers one TCR beta chain sequence. The entry originates in a study of cytomegalovirus exposure and HLA in healthy donors. Across the whole study: The platform used for the 100 to 150 validation repertoires matched that of the approximately 670 first-cohort repertoires, a later analysis reported.

Clones were sequenced by immunoSEQ multiplex PCR, and TCRdb holds only the in-frame ones, with some missing. The sample carries approximately 57,000 clones, approximately 95% recorded once. Germline assignment: CDR1 MGHDK and CDR2 SYGVNS. V dropped 2 bases and J dropped 3; count of bases not matched to a gene: 4. The CDR3 extends over 15 amino acids. The chain employs TRBV25-1 and TRBJ2-3, with 8 nucleotides matching TRBD1. This TCR was sampled from a woman aged 18-29 years in good health and CMV-seronegative. The sequenced material came from PBMCs. Here the CDR3 reads CASSEPRTGTDTQYF. CDR3 bases: TGTGCCAGCAGTGAACCGAGGACAGGGACAGATACGCAGTATTTT.